These 16 T cell receptor beta chains were all obtained from the same sample, sequenced in a study of Graves' ophthalmopathy and Graves' hyperthyroidism. The sequenced template was RNA, covering the TCR beta CDR3 region. First-round RT-PCR relied on HTBI primers, and a second-round multiplex PCR came next. TCRdb re-derived calls from the multiplex PCR reads in MiXCR, one entry per CDR3 protein. The sample lists about 700,000 distinct CDR3 sequences; approximately 39% were seen once. Sequencing used peripheral blood. These receptors were obtained from an adult man with Graves' ophthalmopathy.

The chain joins TRBV25-1 to TRBJ1-6; possible D gene TRBD1, 6 bases. The germline V gene has CDR1 MGHDK and CDR2 SYGVNS. The CDR3 sequence is 16 residues long. V was pared by 1 base and J by 7 bases, with 14 bases between. The CDR3 loop is CASSESHRVGNSPLHF. The CDR3 nucleotides are TGTGCCAGCAGTGAATCCCACAGGGTGGGAAATTCACCCCTCCACTTT.

The rearrangement joins TRBV7-2 to TRBJ2-6, with TRBD1 matching 8 bases. Unmatched junction bases numbered 3, after V lost 5 bases and J lost 15 bases. The CDR3 has 11 residues. Germline V CDR1 and CDR2: SGHTA, FQGNSA. DNA for the CDR3: TGTGCCAGCAGCCAGGACAGGGCCCTGACTTTC. The encoded protein is CASSQDRALTF.

This chain joins TRBV29-1 and TRBJ2-7; TRBD1 agrees at 7 bases. The CDR3 has 13 residues. Germline V gene sequence: CDR1 SQVTM, CDR2 ANQGSEA. V was clipped by 8 bases and J by 0 bases; unmatched bases: 7. The CDR3 sequence: CSLAWDSSYEQYF. For the CDR3, the DNA is TGCAGCTTGGCGTGGGACAGCTCCTACGAGCAGTACTTC.

At least ten counts were recorded for this clonotype. The genes are TRBV7-8 and TRBJ1-1; 7 nucleotides line up with TRBD1. The length of the CDR3 is 17 residues. CDR1 and CDR2 from the germline V gene are SGHVS and FQNEAQ. Trimming took 6 bases from V and 2 from J; bases not matched to a gene: 15. The CDR3 loop reads CASSWREGAVRNTEAFF. For the CDR3, the DNA is TGTGCCAGCAGTTGGCGGGAGGGGGCCGTTCGAAACACTGAAGCTTTCTTT. The complete variable domain, with remaining parts taken from reference TRBV7-8 and TRBJ1-1, reads GAGVSQSPRYKVAKRGQDVALRCDPISGHVSLFWYQQALGQGPEFLTYFQNEAQLDKSGLPSDRFFAERPEGSVSTLKIQRTQQEDSAVYLCASSWREGAVRNTEAFFGQGTRLTVV.

V is TRBV9 and J is TRBJ1-3; TRBD1 aligns across 8 bases. Germline V CDR1 and CDR2: SGDLS, YYNGEE. The CDR3 spans 17 residues. V dropped 0 bases and J dropped 2; count of bases not matched to a gene: 7. As DNA, the CDR3 is TGTGCCAGCAGCGTAGCTGGCACAGGGGGACCTGGAAACACCATATATTTT. It yields the protein CASSVAGTGGPGNTIYF.

The chain carries TRBV6-8 and TRBJ1-2, with D possibly being TRBD1 (6 bases). This CDR3 region has 15 residues. Looked up from germline, CDR1 is MNHGY and CDR2 is SAAAGT. The V gene lost 0 bases and the J gene lost 8 bases, with 16 bases spanning the gap. CDR3 sequence reads: CASSYSRGLRLGYTF. CDR3 nucleotides: TGTGCCAGCAGTTACTCGCGGGGGCTGCGTTTGGGCTACACCTTC.

This sequence joins TRBV30 and TRBJ1-3, with TRBD1 as a possible D gene (5 bases). The V gene's germline CDR1 is GTSNPN and CDR2 SVGIG (reference sequence). The ends were cut back, 4 bases at V and 2 bases at J, with 9 bases in the middle. The CDR3 consists of 13 residues. CDR3 sequence: CAWMGDPGNTIYF. CDR3 DNA: TGTGCCTGGATGGGGGATCCTGGAAACACCATATATTTT. The full variable domain, completed using reference TRBV30 and TRBJ1-3, is SQTIHQWPATLVQPVGSPLSLECTVEGTSNPNLYWYRQAAGRGLQLLFYSVGIGQISSEVPQNLSASRPQDRQFILSSKKLLLSDSGFYLCAWMGDPGNTIYFGEGSWLTVV.

This clonotype was seen more than once but under ten times. V is TRBV6-5 and J is TRBJ1-1, with 11 bases that match TRBD1. The V and J ends lost 5 bases and 4 bases, in that order; junction bases with no gene match: 6. Germline V CDR1 and CDR2: MNHEY, SVGAGI. The CDR3 runs 15 residues. CDR3 amino acids: CASSTLGTGGTEAFF. Here the CDR3 DNA reads TGTGCCAGCAGTACCCTCGGGACAGGGGGCACTGAAGCTTTCTTT.

This clonotype was detected a few times. This chain joins TRBV5-1 and TRBJ2-7; maybe TRBD1 (6 bases). With 1 base removed from V and 6 bases from J, the gap between germline ends came to 11 bases. The CDR3 covers 13 residues. The V gene's germline CDR1 is SGHRS and CDR2 YFSETQ. This CDR3 reads CASSLWSGVEQYF. Here the CDR3 DNA reads TGCGCCAGCAGCTTGTGGTCAGGGGTCGAGCAGTACTTC.

Notes on this clonotype: Given the absence of the conserved phenylalanine or tryptophan at the CDR3 end, a read error is likely. V gene TRBV12-5 combines with J gene TRBJ2-2, with D uncertain. The germline CDR1 and CDR2 sequences are LGHNT and FRNRAP. V lost 0 bases to trimming and J lost 5 bases, with 1 base between them. The CDR3 totals 12 residues. CDR3 protein: CASGLVTGELFC. CDR3 coding DNA: TGTGCTAGTGGTTTGGTTACCGGGGAGCTGTTTTGT.

The chain uses TRBV20-1 and TRBJ2-7, with TRBD1 matching 9 bases. Looked up from germline, CDR1 is DFQATT and CDR2 is SNEGSKA (reference sequence). The trim removed 0 bases at V and 1 base at J, leaving 13 bases unmatched. The length of the CDR3 is 18 residues. The CDR3 region has the DNA TGCAGTGCTAGAGACGACGTTCCGGGACAGGGTTTTTCCTACGAGCAGTACTTC. Protein product: CSARDDVPGQGFSYEQYF.

This chain uses TRBV5-5 with TRBJ1-5, with 10 bases fitting TRBD1. Germline V lookup: CDR1 SGHKS, CDR2 YYEKEE (reference sequence). This CDR3 contains 18 residues. V was clipped by 4 bases and J by 0 bases; unmatched bases: 10. The CDR3 bases are TGTGCCAGCAGCGTTCAAGCCGGGACAGGGGTTAGCAATCAGCCCCAGCATTTT. It translates to CASSVQAGTGVSNQPQHF.

V gene TRBV6-6 combines with J gene TRBJ1-6; D perhaps matches TRBD1 (6 bases). The germline gives CDR1 MNHNY, CDR2 SVGAGI (reference sequence). The CDR3 contains 15 residues. The V gene lost 5 bases and the J gene lost 7 bases, with 15 bases spanning the gap. Here the CDR3 DNA reads TGTGCCAGCAGTAGACTCGGGGGCTCCAATTCACCCCTCCACTTT. This codes for CASSRLGGSNSPLHF.

This rearrangement joins TRBV14 to TRBJ2-7; 11 bases match TRBD2. The CDR3 contains 15 residues. CDR1 and CDR2 from the germline V gene are SGHDN and FVKESK. Trimming removed 3 bases from V and 7 bases from J; junction bases left unmatched: 8. The CDR3 nucleotides read TGTGCCAGCAGCCACATAGCGGGGGGGACTCGAGAGCAGTACTTC. Translation: CASSHIAGGTREQYF.

This chain uses TRBV2 with TRBJ2-5; TRBD2 matches 14 bases. Germline assignment: CDR1 SNHLY and CDR2 FYNNEI. J gave up 5 bases and V 8 bases, and 10 bases lay outside the gene matches. This CDR3 has 16 residues. CDR3 sequence: CASWGLAGAAGETQYF. CDR3 in DNA: TGTGCCAGCTGGGGACTAGCGGGGGCAGCCGGGGAGACCCAGTACTTC.

The rearrangement joins TRBV10-3 to TRBJ2-5; the D is unclear. Trimming removed 6 bases from V and 4 bases from J, with 9 bases in between. The CDR3 extends over 12 amino acids. In germline, CDR1 is ENHRY, CDR2 SYGVKD. CDR3 in amino acids: CAIRQTRETQYF. Written as DNA, the CDR3 is TGTGCCATCAGACAGACAAGAGAGACCCAGTACTTC.